These T cell receptor beta chains were read from a single sample in a study of identical twins. TCRdb fed the 5' RACE reads into MiXCR, producing one record per CDR3 protein. The top ten clones hold over 2.5% of a sample with 450,000 or so distinct CDR3 sequences, less than 25% of them seen once. Another study also made use of these data, one on T cells expressing NK-cell markers.

Source material: CD4+ T cells sorted from blood. All receptors come from a woman in her late teens or twenties in good health. CDR3s include the opening cysteine and the closing phenylalanine or tryptophan. D genes are given only for firm matches. Clone size, where shown, is once, few, many, or a class for clones that have expanded.

D gene | J gene | V gene | clone size | CDR3 DNA | CDR3 protein
TRBD2 | TRBJ2-1 | TRBV20-1 | few | TGCAGTGCTAGAGAACCTTGGGACTACGGGGAGCAGTTCTTC | CSAREPWDYGEQFF
. | TRBJ2-7 | TRBV28 | . | TGTGCCAGCCTGGACCCCGGGTCGTACGAGCAGTACTTC | CASLDPGSYEQYF
. | TRBJ2-5 | TRBV2 | . | TGTGCCAGCAGGAATACTAGGAACCAAGAGACCCAGTACTTC | CASRNTRNQETQYF
TRBD1 | TRBJ2-7 | TRBV6-1 | . | TGTGCCAGCAGTGCCCGGGACAGGACCTACGAGCAGTACTTC | CASSARDRTYEQYF
. | TRBJ2-1 | TRBV7-9 | . | TGTGCCAGCAGCCAATATTACTTTGGGGGCTCCTACAATGAGCAGTTCTTC | CASSQYYFGGSYNEQFF
. | TRBJ2-2 | TRBV10-1 | . | TGCGCCAGCAGTGAGTTTCAGGGAGTAACCGGGGAGCTGTTTTTT | CASSEFQGVTGELFF
. | TRBJ1-1 | TRBV15 | . | TGTGCCACCAGCAGCCGCAGGGAAGTGGGGAACACTGAAGCTTTCTTT | CATSSRREVGNTEAFF
. | TRBJ1-5 | TRBV5-5 | . | TGTGCCAGCAGCTTGGGGTTCCCAGTGATGCATAAGCCCCAGCATTTT | CASSLGFPVMHKPQHF
. | TRBJ1-1 | TRBV4-3 | . | TGCGCCAGCAGCAGAGAAGGACAGAGGGCTTTCTTT | CASSREGQRAFF
. | TRBJ1-5 | TRBV5-1 | . | TGCGCCAGCAGCTTGACTGGGATTAGCAATCAGCCCCAGCATTTT | CASSLTGISNQPQHF
. | TRBJ2-1 | TRBV19 | . | TGTGCCAGCAGAACCCGGGACGCGTCCTACAATGAGCAGTTCTTC | CASRTRDASYNEQFF
. | TRBJ2-3 | TRBV29-1 | . | TGCAGCGTTGTGGGGCAAGAGGAGAGCACAGATACGCAGTATTTT | CSVVGQEESTDTQYF
. | TRBJ2-2 | TRBV7-3 | few | TGTGCCAGCAGCTTAGAAGGAATCGGCACCGGGGAGCTGTTTTTT | CASSLEGIGTGELFF
. | TRBJ1-1 | TRBV20-1 | few | TGCAGTGCTCGCAGGAGCCTGAACACTGAAGCTTTCTTT | CSARRSLNTEAFF
. | TRBJ2-1 | TRBV6-5 | few | TGTGCCAGCAGTTACAGGAGGATCGAGTACAATGAGCAGTTCTTC | CASSYRRIEYNEQFF
TRBD2 | TRBJ2-3 | TRBV10-3 | . | TGTGCCATCAGTGAGCTTACTAGCGCGAACACAGATACGCAGTATTTT | CAISELTSANTDTQYF
. | TRBJ2-5 | TRBV6-6 | few | TGTGCCAGCTCACGCGGCAACCAAGAGACCCAGTACTTC | CASSRGNQETQYF
. | TRBJ2-5 | TRBV7-3 | few | TGTGCCAGCAGCTCAGGGCCCCAAGAGACCCAGTACTTC | CASSSGPQETQYF
. | TRBJ1-1 | TRBV6-2/TRBV6-3 | few | TGTGCCAGCAGCTCGCCCAGTCCAGGGACTGAAGCTTTCTTT | CASSSPSPGTEAFF
. | TRBJ1-1 | TRBV5-8 | few | TGTGCCAGCAGCTTGATTGCGGTCATAAACACTGAAGCTTTCTTT | CASSLIAVINTEAFF
. | TRBJ2-3 | TRBV5-1 | few | TGCGCCAGCAGCTTGGTCCGAGGCAACACAGATACGCAGTATTTT | CASSLVRGNTDTQYF
. | TRBJ1-1 | TRBV20-1 | few | TGCAGTGCTAGGGTGGACAACGAAGCTTTCTTT | CSARVDNEAFF
. | TRBJ2-7 | TRBV10-3 | few | TGTGCCATCGGCCCGAGCTCCTACGAGCAGTACTTC | CAIGPSSYEQYF
. | TRBJ2-2 | TRBV20-1 | few | TGCAGTGCTACCCGATACACCGGGGAGCTGTTTTTT | CSATRYTGELFF
. | TRBJ2-1 | TRBV10-1 | few | TGCGCCAGCAGTGAAGCGGGTAGCTACAATGAGCAGTTCTTC | CASSEAGSYNEQFF
TRBD1 | TRBJ1-6 | TRBV10-3 | . | TGTGCCATCAGTGAGTCCCGGGACAGTGGATCACCCCTCCACTTT | CAISESRDSGSPLHF
TRBD1 | TRBJ2-2 | TRBV7-9 | . | TGTGCCAGCAGCCCGGACAGGGTTTTGGTCGGGGAGCTGTTTTTT | CASSPDRVLVGELFF
TRBD1 | TRBJ1-4 | TRBV5-1 | . | TGCGCCAGCAGCTTGGCCCCACAGGGGGCTGGCGAAAAACTGTTTTTT | CASSLAPQGAGEKLFF
. | TRBJ2-7 | TRBV6-5 | . | TGTGCCAGCAGTTACAACGGGAATAAGAACGAGCAGTACTTC | CASSYNGNKNEQYF
. | TRBJ1-2 | TRBV4-2 | . | TGTGCCAGCAGCCAAGACTTGACAGCCCAACCCTATGGCTACACCTTC | CASSQDLTAQPYGYTF
. | TRBJ2-3 | TRBV30 | . | TGTGCCTGGGCCGGGCCAACAGATACGCAGTATTTT | CAWAGPTDTQYF
TRBD1 | TRBJ2-4 | TRBV12-3/TRBV12-4 | few | TGTGCCAGCAGCCCAGGGGGCGAATCCAAAAACATTCAGTACTTC | CASSPGGESKNIQYF
. | TRBJ2-7 | TRBV5-1 | . | TGCGCCAGCAGCTTGGGTCCGGGACCCTACGAGCAGTACTTC | CASSLGPGPYEQYF
TRBD1 | TRBJ2-3 | TRBV7-9 | few | TGTGCCAGCAGCCCTCGACAGGGAAGCACAGATACGCAGTATTTT | CASSPRQGSTDTQYF
. | TRBJ1-1 | TRBV5-1 | . | TGCGCCAGCAGCTGGGCAGGGGTAGACACTGAAGCTTTCTTT | CASSWAGVDTEAFF
TRBD2 | TRBJ2-1 | TRBV5-1 | . | TGCGCCAGCAGCTTGGATCTAGCGGGAGGGGCCAATGAGCAGTTCTTC | CASSLDLAGGANEQFF
TRBD2 | TRBJ2-7 | TRBV10-3 | few | TGTGCCATCAGCCAAACTAGCGGCGAGCAGTACTTC | CAISQTSGEQYF
TRBD1 | TRBJ1-2 | TRBV2 | . | TGTGCCAGCAGTCAGGGGGCTTTAAACTATGGCTACACCTTC | CASSQGALNYGYTF
. | TRBJ2-5 | TRBV29-1 | . | TGCAGCGTTGTTGGCTATCAAGAGACCCAGTACTTC | CSVVGYQETQYF